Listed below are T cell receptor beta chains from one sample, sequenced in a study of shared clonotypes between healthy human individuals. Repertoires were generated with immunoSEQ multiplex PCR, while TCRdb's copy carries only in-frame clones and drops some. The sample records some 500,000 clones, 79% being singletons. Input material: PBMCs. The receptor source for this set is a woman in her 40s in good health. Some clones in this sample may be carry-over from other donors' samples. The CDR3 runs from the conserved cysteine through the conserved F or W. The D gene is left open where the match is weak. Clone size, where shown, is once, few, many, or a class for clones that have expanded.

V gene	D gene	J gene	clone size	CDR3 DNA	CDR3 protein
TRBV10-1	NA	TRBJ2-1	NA	TGCGCCAGCAGTGGGACACACTACAATGAGCAGTTCTTC	CASSGTHYNEQFF
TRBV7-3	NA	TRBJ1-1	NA	TGTGCCAGCAGCCTAACGACCGGGGCTGAAGCTTTCTTT	CASSLTTGAEAFF
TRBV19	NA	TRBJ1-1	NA	TGTGCCAGTATCCCGGGACTGAGGAACACTGAAGCTTTCTTT	CASIPGLRNTEAFF
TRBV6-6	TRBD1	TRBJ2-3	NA	TGTGCCAGCGTACAGGACAGGGGCACAGATACGCAGTATTTT	CASVQDRGTDTQYF
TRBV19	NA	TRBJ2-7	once	TGTGCCAGTAGGGCGGGCAAAGGAGAGCAGTACTTC	CASRAGKGEQYF
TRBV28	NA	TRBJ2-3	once	TGTGCCAGCAGACAACAGAGCACAGATACGCAGTATTTT	CASRQQSTDTQYF
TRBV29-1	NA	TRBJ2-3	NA	TGCAGCGCCGGGAGTTCGCTTCGTACAGATACGCAGTATTTT	CSAGSSLRTDTQYF
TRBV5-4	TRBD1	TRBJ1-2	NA	TGTGCCAGCAGCTCGATGACAGGGGGCCATGGCTACACCTTC	CASSSMTGGHGYTF
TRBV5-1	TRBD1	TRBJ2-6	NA	TGCGCCAGCAGCGTTACCGGGACAGGGTTACAATCTGGGGCCAACGTCCTGACTTTC	CASSVTGTGLQSGANVLTF
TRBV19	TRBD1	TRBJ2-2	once	TGTGCCAGTAAAGGGACAGTTTATAACACCGGGGAGCTGTTTTTT	CASKGTVYNTGELFF
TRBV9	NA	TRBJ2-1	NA	TGTGCCAGCAGCGAAACCGGGACGCACAATGAGCAGTTCTTC	CASSETGTHNEQFF
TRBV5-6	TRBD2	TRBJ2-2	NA	TGTGCCAGCAGCCGGAGGACTAGCGGGAGAACCGGGGAGCTGTTTTTT	CASSRRTSGRTGELFF
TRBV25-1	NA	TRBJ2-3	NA	TGTGCCAGCAGTGAATCTGGCGGAAGCACAGATACGCAGTATTTT	CASSESGGSTDTQYF
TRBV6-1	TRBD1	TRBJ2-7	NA	TGTGCCAGCAGTGAAGTCCCGGGACAGGGGTCCTACGAGCAGTACTTC	CASSEVPGQGSYEQYF
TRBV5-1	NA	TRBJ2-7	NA	TGCGCCAGCAGCTTGGTGGGGGCGTCCTACGAGCAGTACTTC	CASSLVGASYEQYF
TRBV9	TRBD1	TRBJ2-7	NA	TGTGCCAGCAGCGTAGCTCTAGCGACAGGGGCCTACGAGCAGTACTTC	CASSVALATGAYEQYF
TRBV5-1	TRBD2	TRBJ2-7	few	TGCGCCAGCGCCATAGGGACTAGCGACTACGAGCAGTACTTC	CASAIGTSDYEQYF
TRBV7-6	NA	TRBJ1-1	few	TGTGCCAGCAGCTGGGCACAGAACACTGAAGCTTTCTTT	CASSWAQNTEAFF
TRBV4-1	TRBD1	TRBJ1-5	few	TGCGCCAGCAGTCCGGACAGGGCGAATCAGCCCCAGCATTTT	CASSPDRANQPQHF
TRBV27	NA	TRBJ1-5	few	TGTGCCAGCAGTTTATTGGGGGATAGCAATCAGCCCCAGCATTTT	CASSLLGDSNQPQHF
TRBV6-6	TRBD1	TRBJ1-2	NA	TGTGCCAGCTCGGACAGGGAGGGCTATGGCTACACCTTC	CASSDREGYGYTF
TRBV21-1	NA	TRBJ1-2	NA	TGTGCCACCACCGGGACAGACAACTATGGCTACACCTTC	CATTGTDNYGYTF
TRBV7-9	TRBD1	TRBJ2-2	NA	TGTGCCAGCACAGGGACAGGGGCGAACACCGGGGAGCTGTTTTTT	CASTGTGANTGELFF
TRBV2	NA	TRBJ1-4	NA	TGTGCCAGCAAGGACGGTGTAAATGAAAAACTGTTTTTT	CASKDGVNEKLFF
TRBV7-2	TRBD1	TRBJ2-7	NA	TGTGCCAGCAGCTCATCCGGGACAGGGACCTACGAGCAGTACTTC	CASSSSGTGTYEQYF
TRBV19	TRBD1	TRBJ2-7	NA	TGTGCCAGTAGTCCAGACAGGGCCTTTTCCTACGAGCAGTACTTC	CASSPDRAFSYEQYF
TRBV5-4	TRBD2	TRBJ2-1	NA	TGTGCCAGCAGCGAAACGACTAGCGGGAGGATCCATGAGCAGTTCTTC	CASSETTSGRIHEQFF
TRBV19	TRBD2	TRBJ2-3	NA	TGTGCCAGTAGTCCAGGGACCGGGGGGGATACGCAGTATTTT	CASSPGTGGDTQYF
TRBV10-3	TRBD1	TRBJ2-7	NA	TGTGCCACCCGGGACAGTAGCTCCTACGAGCAGTACTTC	CATRDSSSYEQYF
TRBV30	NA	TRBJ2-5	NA	TGTGCCTGTAGTCACGGCAGTTGGGAGACCCAGTACTTC	CACSHGSWETQYF
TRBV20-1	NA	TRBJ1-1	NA	TGCAGTGCTAGACCTGAAGCTTTCTTT	CSARPEAFF
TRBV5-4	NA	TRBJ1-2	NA	TGTGCCAGCAGCTTGGACGGGGAGGCCTATGGCTACACCTTC	CASSLDGEAYGYTF
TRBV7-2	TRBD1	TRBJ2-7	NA	TGTGCCAGCAGCCGGGACAGGAGCTACGAGCAGTACTTC	CASSRDRSYEQYF
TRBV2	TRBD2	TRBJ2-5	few	TGTGCCAGCAAGGCCGGGGGGGAGACCCAGTACTTC	CASKAGGETQYF
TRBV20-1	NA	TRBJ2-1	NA	TGCAGCGCTCAGGGACGGGATGAGCAGTTCTTC	CSAQGRDEQFF
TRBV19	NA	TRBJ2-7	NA	TGTGCCATCCCCTTCTTCATAGGGTTCGAGCAGTACTTC	CAIPFFIGFEQYF